Each of the 8 T cell receptor beta chains below was sequenced from the same sample in a study of blood T cell repertoires in COVID-19. Data came from immunoSEQ multiplex PCR; TCRdb stores just in-frame clones and leaves some out. Here the sample spans roughly 400,000 clones, 80% to 95% being singletons. Source material: PBMCs or T cells enriched from blood (not recorded which). These receptors were collected from a young man who had recovered from COVID-19.

The chain combines TRBV30 with TRBJ2-3, with TRBD2 as a possible D gene (6 bases). The CDR3 is 15 residues long. Looked up from germline, CDR1 is GTSNPN and CDR2 is SVGIG (reference sequence). With 3 bases removed from V and 2 bases from J, the gap between germline ends came to 15 bases. The CDR3 DNA reads TGTGCCTGGAGAGCAATAGCGGAGCCCACAGATACGCAGTATTTT. It translates to CAWRAIAEPTDTQYF.

The V and J genes are TRBV5-4 and TRBJ1-1; D uncertain. Trimming took off 0 bases at V and 11 bases at J, with 14 bases between the two ends. The CDR3 length is 13 residues. Germline CDR1 SGHNT, CDR2 YYREEE (reference sequence). The CDR3 nucleotides are TGTGCCAGCAGCTTGGGGGCATATGGAGGGGCTTTCTTT. As protein: CASSLGAYGGAFF. Filled out from reference TRBV5-4 and TRBJ1-1, the complete variable domain reads ETGVTQSPTHLIKTRGQQVTLRCSSQSGHNTVSWYQQALGQGPQFIFQYYREEENGRGNFPPRFSGLQFPNYSSELNVNALELDDSALYLCASSLGAYGGAFFGQGTRLTVV.

The V and J genes are TRBV28 and TRBJ1-1; D is unresolved. Trimming shortened V by 5 bases and J by 6 bases, and 19 bases separated the two germline ends. Germline V lookup: CDR1 MDHEN, CDR2 SYDVKM. The CDR3 extends over 15 amino acids. CDR3 sequence: CASSHGSGKRPEAFF. In DNA form, the CDR3 reads TGTGCCAGCAGTCATGGTTCAGGAAAACGACCTGAAGCTTTCTTT.

The chain employs TRBV6-6 and TRBJ2-3, with 9 bases fitting TRBD2. The CDR3 is 14 residues long. V shed 2 bases and J 6 bases; nucleotides not matched to a gene: 3. Germline V gene sequence: CDR1 MNHNY, CDR2 SVGAGI (reference sequence). CDR3 amino acids: CASSYPAGGDTQYF. The CDR3 nucleotides read TGTGCCAGCAGTTACCCCGCGGGGGGGGATACGCAGTATTTT.

The rearrangement joins TRBV2 to TRBJ2-1; 14 nucleotides align to TRBD2. This CDR3 is 15 amino acids long. J gave up 7 bases and V 6 bases, and 5 bases lay outside the gene matches. CDR1 and CDR2 (germline): SNHLY, FYNNEI. The CDR3 reads CASRTGTSGRNEQFF. CDR3 sequence (DNA): TGTGCCAGCAGGACGGGGACTAGCGGGAGAAATGAGCAGTTCTTC. The full variable domain, in which reference TRBV2 and TRBJ2-1 provide the parts outside the CDR3, is EPEVTQTPSHQVTQMGQEVILRCVPISNHLYFYWYRQILGQKVEFLVSFYNNEISEKSEIFDDQFSVERPDGSNFTLKIRSTKLEDSAMYFCASRTGTSGRNEQFFGPGTRLTVL.

This clone came up once. The chain couples TRBV6-5 to TRBJ2-7, with D possibly TRBD1 on 5 matching bases. CDR3 size: 13 residues. Per germline, CDR1 MNHEY and CDR2 SVGAGI. Trimming removed 5 bases from V and 5 bases from J, with 13 bases in between. CDR3 coding DNA: TGTGCCAGCAGTAACCAGGGTCGCAACGAGCAGTACTTC. This codes for CASSNQGRNEQYF.

The chain couples TRBV5-4 to TRBJ2-3; 14 nucleotides align to TRBD2. With 3 bases clipped from V and 1 base from J, the junction kept 7 bases outside the gene matches. The CDR3 consists of 18 residues. CDR1 and CDR2 from the germline V gene are SGHNT and YYREEE (reference sequence). CDR3 coding DNA: TGTGCCAGCAGCTATAGGACTAGCGGGGGGCTAGGCACAGATACGCAGTATTTT. Its translation: CASSYRTSGGLGTDTQYF.

To note about this clone: Other DNA sequences from this sample encode an identical CDR3 as well. The CDR3 reads CASSLDRGGNEQFF. The CDR3 DNA is TGCGCCAGCAGCTTGGACCGGGGAGGCAATGAGCAGTTCTTC. V usage is TRBV5-1 and J usage is TRBJ2-1; TRBD2 might be the D (6 bases). V was cut by 0 bases and J by 6 bases, with 10 bases left in between. CDR1 and CDR2 from the germline V gene are SGHRS and YFSETQ. This CDR3 is 14 amino acids long.